The sample holds a few counts of the clone carrying this TCR beta chain. The antigen is unknown. This sample stems from a study of circulating and synovial CD4+ cells in juvenile arthritis. Clones were sequenced by immunoSEQ multiplex PCR, and TCRdb holds only the in-frame ones, with some missing. In the table there are some 35,000 clones, about 95% of which are singletons. Findings and caveats of the study: Bulk blood CD4 samples held at least an order of magnitude more or fewer genomes than CPL. Some such blood samples were as oligoclonal as synovium.

The sequencing sample was made of CD4+ T cells from blood. This TCR was recovered from a human donor with juvenile idiopathic arthritis.

DNA of the CDR3: TGTGCCAGCAGTTTTGCAGGGGAGCGGTATAATTCACCCCTCCACTTT. Translating it yields CASSFAGERYNSPLHF. The chain recombines TRBV6-5 with TRBJ1-6; a weak D match, TRBD1 (6 bases). The CDR3 is 16 amino acids. Germline V gives CDR1 MNHEY, CDR2 SVGAGI. V dropped 4 bases and J dropped 4 bases, with 14 bases sitting between them.